The rows below give T cell receptor beta chains drawn from one sample of a study of T cells after yellow fever vaccination. A single record per CDR3 protein comes from TCRdb applying MiXCR to the 5' RACE reads. The table records 65,000 to 90,000 distinct CDR3 sequences, approximately 7.5% of them present only once. Here the sequenced sample was CD8+ T cells sorted from PBMCs, taken on the day of the yellow fever booster vaccination. Receptors were obtained from a man aged 25 to 40 who received the YFV17D yellow fever vaccine. CDR3s include the opening cysteine and the closing phenylalanine or tryptophan. D genes are given only for firm matches. Not all rows give a size; the values are once, few, many and, for expanded clones, a class.

size | J | V | D | CDR3 | DNA
few | TRBJ1-6 | TRBV12-3/TRBV12-4 | TRBD1 | CASREQGNSPLHF | TGTGCCAGCAGGGAACAGGGGAATTCACCCCTCCACTTT
NA | TRBJ2-1 | TRBV7-6 | NA | CASSLFSRGAYNEQFF | TGTGCCAGCAGCTTATTTAGCAGGGGTGCCTACAATGAGCAGTTCTTC
NA | TRBJ2-2 | TRBV9 | NA | CASSGRTGELFF | TGTGCCAGCAGCGGTCGGACCGGGGAGCTGTTTTTT
many | TRBJ2-7 | TRBV6-2/TRBV6-3 | NA | CASSYPHSEQYF | TGTGCCAGCAGTTACCCCCACTCCGAGCAGTACTTC
few | TRBJ2-7 | TRBV5-1 | TRBD1 | CASSLTGTGNEQYF | TGCGCCAGCAGCTTGACCGGGACAGGGAACGAGCAGTACTTC
NA | TRBJ2-1 | TRBV14 | NA | CASKRGSGEQFF | TGTGCCAGCAAGAGGGGGAGTGGTGAGCAGTTCTTC
NA | TRBJ2-7 | TRBV4-1 | NA | CASSRGGGNYEQYF | TGCGCCAGCAGCCGGGGAGGAGGGAACTACGAGCAGTACTTC
few | TRBJ2-3 | TRBV7-9 | NA | CASSLGLSTDTQYF | TGTGCCAGCAGCTTAGGTCTGTCGACAGATACGCAGTATTTT
few | TRBJ2-7 | TRBV6-1 | NA | CASSEAGGVYEQYF | TGTGCCAGCAGTGAAGCGGGAGGAGTGTACGAGCAGTACTTC
few | TRBJ2-1 | TRBV30 | NA | CAWKGSSYNEQFF | TGTGCCTGGAAGGGCAGCTCCTACAATGAGCAGTTCTTC
few | TRBJ2-1 | TRBV9 | TRBD2 | CASSVPSQIHPGLAGSSSYNEQFF | TGTGCCAGCAGCGTTCCGTCTCAGATCCATCCGGGACTAGCGGGATCTAGCTCCTACAATGAGCAGTTCTTC
NA | TRBJ2-1 | TRBV20-1 | NA | CSASPDSAYNEQFF | TGCAGTGCTAGTCCCGATTCCGCCTACAATGAGCAGTTCTTC
NA | TRBJ2-7 | TRBV20-1 | TRBD2 | CSARDSSGTYEQYF | TGCAGTGCTAGAGATTCTAGCGGGACCTACGAGCAGTACTTC
few | TRBJ2-1 | TRBV6-5 | TRBD2 | CASSWRLAGGRDEQFF | TGTGCCAGCAGTTGGAGACTAGCGGGAGGGAGGGATGAGCAGTTCTTC
few | TRBJ2-7 | TRBV11-2 | TRBD2 | CASSPGASGYEQYF | TGTGCCAGCAGCCCCGGGGCTAGCGGCTACGAGCAGTACTTC
few | TRBJ2-7 | TRBV25-1 | TRBD1 | CATETGGAEQYF | TGTGCCACAGAAACAGGGGGCGCTGAGCAGTACTTC
NA | TRBJ1-2 | TRBV28 | NA | CASSLSGGDGYTF | TGTGCCAGCAGTTTATCTGGGGGTGATGGCTACACCTTC
NA | TRBJ2-3 | TRBV27 | NA | CASSLSSAKDTQYF | TGTGCCAGCAGTTTATCTAGCGCTAAAGATACGCAGTATTTT
NA | TRBJ2-7 | TRBV20-1 | NA | CSAVGVNSYEQYF | TGCAGTGCCGTGGGGGTAAACTCCTACGAGCAGTACTTC
NA | TRBJ2-3 | TRBV28 | NA | CASSPRGGMAGDTQYF | TGTGCCAGCAGTCCGAGGGGCGGGATGGCCGGAGATACGCAGTATTTT
NA | TRBJ1-2 | TRBV4-3 | NA | CASSQGGRELYGYTF | TGCGCCAGCAGCCAAGGAGGCAGGGAGCTATATGGCTACACCTTC
NA | TRBJ2-7 | TRBV6-2/TRBV6-3 | TRBD1 | CASSYYDRGSSYEQYF | TGTGCCAGCAGTTACTACGACAGGGGAAGCTCCTACGAGCAGTACTTC
few | TRBJ2-1 | TRBV7-6 | NA | CASSRGYGDEQFF | TGTGCCAGCAGCCGTGGGTACGGCGATGAGCAGTTCTTC
many | TRBJ2-3 | TRBV28 | TRBD2 | CASSFGAGGGDTQYF | TGTGCCAGCAGTTTTGGTGCGGGAGGCGGAGATACGCAGTATTTT
few | TRBJ2-7 | TRBV2 | NA | CASSEVGAYEQYF | TGTGCCAGCAGTGAGGTGGGGGCCTACGAGCAGTACTTC
NA | TRBJ2-2 | TRBV10-2 | TRBD2 | CASGGLAGRTGELFF | TGCGCCAGTGGAGGACTAGCGGGAAGGACCGGGGAGCTGTTTTTT
many | TRBJ2-7 | TRBV5-1 | TRBD2 | CASGPTSGSYEQYF | TGCGCCAGCGGACCGACTAGCGGGAGTTACGAGCAGTACTTC
few | TRBJ2-3 | TRBV11-2 | NA | CASSFPDGRMSTDTQYF | TGTGCCAGCAGCTTCCCCGACGGTCGAATGAGCACAGATACGCAGTATTTT
few | TRBJ2-1 | TRBV6-2/TRBV6-3 | NA | CACLGGVINEQFF | TGTGCCTGCCTTGGGGGCGTGATCAATGAGCAGTTCTTC
NA | TRBJ2-7 | TRBV7-9 | NA | CASSLPGGDEQYF | TGTGCCAGCAGCTTACCGGGGGGCGACGAGCAGTACTTC
few | TRBJ2-1 | TRBV4-3 | NA | CASSQDLGGSYNEQFF | TGCGCCAGCAGCCAAGATCTCGGGGGCTCCTACAATGAGCAGTTCTTC
NA | TRBJ2-2 | TRBV7-9 | TRBD2 | CASSGWTSGRAPGELFF | TGTGCCAGCAGCGGATGGACTAGCGGGAGGGCCCCCGGGGAGCTGTTTTTT
few | TRBJ2-3 | TRBV20-1 | NA | CSTPSSTYTDTQYF | TGCAGTACGCCTTCTTCAACCTACACAGATACGCAGTATTTT
few | TRBJ2-6 | TRBV27 | NA | CASSPTWVAGANVLTF | TGTGCCAGCAGTCCGACCTGGGTTGCTGGGGCCAACGTCCTGACTTTC